The rows below give T cell receptor beta chains drawn from one sample of a study of control samples from healthy donors and cancer patients. TCRdb's copy holds only in-frame clones and misses some; the assay was immunoSEQ multiplex PCR. The data hold more than 65,000 clones, with roughly 89% observed a single time. Specimen: PBMCs. These receptor sequences come from a woman between 55 and 75 years old with head and neck cancer. CDR3s include the opening cysteine and the closing phenylalanine or tryptophan. Fields, in order: J gene, clone size, V gene, D gene, CDR3 DNA, CDR3 protein. The D gene is left open where the match is weak. Rows give clone size only sometimes, using once, few, many, or a class for an expanded clone.

J gene: TRBJ2-7
clone size: .
V gene: TRBV3-1/TRBV3-2
D gene: TRBD2
CDR3 DNA: TGTGCCAGCAGCCTTACTAGCGGGAGGGGCGTGCAGTACTTC
CDR3 protein: CASSLTSGRGVQYF

J gene: TRBJ1-1
clone size: .
V gene: TRBV30
D gene: TRBD1
CDR3 DNA: TGTGCCTGGAGTGTAAGGACAGGGAACACTGAAGCTTTCTTT
CDR3 protein: CAWSVRTGNTEAFF

J gene: TRBJ2-5
clone size: .
V gene: TRBV24-1
D gene: TRBD1
CDR3 DNA: TGTGCCACCAGTACAGGGGCAAGGGAGACCCAGTACTTC
CDR3 protein: CATSTGARETQYF

J gene: TRBJ1-5
clone size: .
V gene: TRBV4-2
D gene: .
CDR3 DNA: TGTGCCAGCAGCCAGAAAGCAAGGTTAAGCAATCAGCCCCAGCATTTT
CDR3 protein: CASSQKARLSNQPQHF

J gene: TRBJ1-2
clone size: .
V gene: TRBV14
D gene: .
CDR3 DNA: TGTGCCAGTTCCCGGGGACGAAATGGCTACACCTTC
CDR3 protein: CASSRGRNGYTF

J gene: TRBJ2-1
clone size: .
V gene: TRBV7-2
D gene: TRBD2
CDR3 DNA: TGTGCCAGCCTCCGGACCCCCGGGACTAACTACAATGAGCAGTTCTTC
CDR3 protein: CASLRTPGTNYNEQFF

J gene: TRBJ2-2
clone size: .
V gene: TRBV7-8
D gene: .
CDR3 DNA: TGTGCCAGCAGCTTGGTCTTCCGGGAGCTGTTTTTT
CDR3 protein: CASSLVFRELFF

J gene: TRBJ1-3
clone size: .
V gene: TRBV29-1
D gene: TRBD1
CDR3 DNA: TGCAGCGTCCGAGGACAGGGCGGAAACACCATATATTTT
CDR3 protein: CSVRGQGGNTIYF

J gene: TRBJ2-3
clone size: once
V gene: TRBV5-8
D gene: .
CDR3 DNA: TGTGCCAGCAGCCCCTCCCGGGGGGCAGGTACAGATACGCAGTATTTT
CDR3 protein: CASSPSRGAGTDTQYF

J gene: TRBJ1-3
clone size: .
V gene: TRBV10-2
D gene: TRBD1
CDR3 DNA: TGCGCCAGCAGTGAGTCTACAGGGGACTCTGGAAACACCATATATTTT
CDR3 protein: CASSESTGDSGNTIYF

J gene: TRBJ1-3
clone size: .
V gene: TRBV18
D gene: TRBD1
CDR3 DNA: TGTGCCAGCTCAGAGGACAGGGACCCCTCTGGAAACACCATATATTTT
CDR3 protein: CASSEDRDPSGNTIYF

J gene: TRBJ2-2
clone size: .
V gene: TRBV4-3
D gene: .
CDR3 DNA: TGCGCCAGCAGCCAAGCAGGTCAGAAGAACACCGGGGAGCTGTTTTTT
CDR3 protein: CASSQAGQKNTGELFF

J gene: TRBJ2-1
clone size: .
V gene: TRBV11-2
D gene: .
CDR3 DNA: TGTGCCAGCAGCTTAGCCGGAACCAACAATGAGCAGTTCTTC
CDR3 protein: CASSLAGTNNEQFF

J gene: TRBJ1-6
clone size: .
V gene: TRBV12-3/TRBV12-4
D gene: TRBD1
CDR3 DNA: TGTGCCAGCAGGGGACAGGGAAAATCACCCCTCCACTTT
CDR3 protein: CASRGQGKSPLHF

J gene: TRBJ2-2
clone size: .
V gene: TRBV18
D gene: .
CDR3 DNA: TGTGCCAGCTCACCACTCCCAGGGACGAACACCGGGGAGCTGTTTTTT
CDR3 protein: CASSPLPGTNTGELFF

J gene: TRBJ1-1
clone size: .
V gene: TRBV19
D gene: .
CDR3 DNA: TGTGCCATTAGCAGGGGCCTAAACACTGAAGCTTTCTTT
CDR3 protein: CAISRGLNTEAFF

J gene: TRBJ2-7
clone size: .
V gene: TRBV29-1
D gene: TRBD2
CDR3 DNA: TGCAGCGTTGGAGGCCGGGTCGGCGGGAGCTCCTACGAGCAGTACTTC
CDR3 protein: CSVGGRVGGSSYEQYF

J gene: TRBJ2-7
clone size: .
V gene: TRBV15
D gene: TRBD1
CDR3 DNA: TGTGCCACCAGCAGAGCCGGGACAGGGAGTCTCGGCTACGAGCAGTACTTC
CDR3 protein: CATSRAGTGSLGYEQYF

J gene: TRBJ2-5
clone size: .
V gene: TRBV29-1
D gene: TRBD1
CDR3 DNA: TGCAGCGTGGGCCAGGGGGTTGGGGAGACCCAGTACTTC
CDR3 protein: CSVGQGVGETQYF

J gene: TRBJ2-5
clone size: .
V gene: TRBV6-6
D gene: .
CDR3 DNA: TGTGCCAGCAGTATACAAGAGACCCAGTACTTC
CDR3 protein: CASSIQETQYF

J gene: TRBJ2-5
clone size: .
V gene: TRBV30
D gene: TRBD2
CDR3 DNA: TGTGCCTGGAGTGTAGCGGGAGGGCCGCGAGAGACCCAGTACTTC
CDR3 protein: CAWSVAGGPRETQYF